One sample yielded the 29 T cell receptor beta chains listed below, sequenced in a study of control samples from healthy donors and cancer patients (dated by TCRdb to between 2020 and 2021). Library method: the immunoSEQ multiplex PCR assay. Drawn from immuneACCESS, this table holds only the in-frame rearrangements with V and J called that TCRdb kept. Clones are partly lost; checked studies trace under half to an unresolved V gene and leave the rest unexplained. Recorded for this sample are about 410,000 clones; 90% of them occurred a single time. Over 5.5% of the sample is in the top ten clones. The material sequenced was PBMCs. The source is a man between 35 and 55 years old with head and neck cancer.

The chain recombines TRBV9 with TRBJ1-6; perhaps TRBD1 as D (5 bases). This CDR3 is built from 14 residues. Germline-derived CDR1 and CDR2 are SGDLS and YYNGEE. Trimming shortened V by 1 base and J by 6 bases, and 8 bases separated the two germline ends. The CDR3 bases are TGTGCCAGCAGCGTAACCGGGACTAATTCACCCCTCCACTTT. As protein: CASSVTGTNSPLHF.

With respect to this clone: The junction differs from germline at one of its ends, possibly a read error. The V call is TRBV28, the J call TRBJ2-7; D not certain. Germline CDR1 MDHEN, CDR2 SYDVKM. This CDR3 is 11 amino acids long. CDR3 in DNA: TGTGCCAGCAGTGACCTCGCGGTACCTGCCTTC. Translating it yields CASSDLAVPAF. Complete variable domain (other parts from reference TRBV28 and TRBJ2-7): DVKVTQSSRYLVKRTGEKVFLECVQDMDHENMFWYRQDPGLGLRLIYFSYDVKMKEKGDIPEGYSVSREKKERFSLILESASTNQTSMYLCASSDLAVPAFGPGTRLTVT.

This clone was picked up one time. The chain joins TRBV29-1 to TRBJ2-7; D gene unclear. The CDR3 length is 11 residues. Looked up from germline, CDR1 is SQVTM and CDR2 is ANQGSEA. V shed 3 bases and J shed 0 bases, with 3 bases lying between them. DNA of the CDR3: TGCAGCGTTGAGGTCTCCTACGAGCAGTACTTC. As protein: CSVEVSYEQYF.

This chain joins TRBV10-2 and TRBJ2-3; no definite D call. CDR1 WSHSY and CDR2 SAAADI come from the germline V gene. Between the trimmed V and J ends, which lost 0 bases and 6 bases, there was a span of 13 bases. The CDR3 runs 15 residues. CDR3 sequence reads: CASSESGNGFDTQYF. In DNA form, the CDR3 reads TGCGCCAGCAGTGAGTCGGGGAACGGATTCGATACGCAGTATTTT.

V usage is TRBV5-1 and J usage is TRBJ2-1; 10 bases match TRBD1. Germline values: CDR1 SGHRS, CDR2 YFSETQ. The CDR3 spans 15 residues. V lost 7 bases to trimming and J lost 1 base; unmatched junction nucleotides: 5. The CDR3 region is CASWVGQGSYNEQFF. In nucleotides, the CDR3 is TGCGCCAGCTGGGTGGGACAGGGGTCCTACAATGAGCAGTTCTTC.

As for this clone: The identical CDR3 is also encoded by other nucleotide sequences in the sample. V gene TRBV20-1 combines with J gene TRBJ2-1; no reliable D call. Per germline, CDR1 DFQATT and CDR2 SNEGSKA (reference sequence). V was clipped by 0 bases and J by 9 bases, with 6 bases between them. CDR3 length equals 11 residues. The CDR3 nucleotides are TGCAGTGCTAGAGATTTAGGTGAGCAGTTCTTC. This gives the protein CSARDLGEQFF.

The V gene is TRBV28, the J gene TRBJ2-7, with TRBD2 identical over 9 bases. The V gene end was trimmed by 8 bases and the J gene end by 0 bases; junction bases not matched to a gene: 29. The germline V gene encodes CDR1 MDHEN and CDR2 SYDVKM. The CDR3 has 22 amino acids. CDR3 coding DNA: TGTGCCAGCCGTTCTGGTGATGGATGGCAGATCCCTAGCGGGACGAGCTCCTACGAGCAGTACTTC. Translation gives CASRSGDGWQIPSGTSSYEQYF.

The V call is TRBV29-1, the J call TRBJ2-5, with 10 nucleotides matching TRBD2. This CDR3 contains 12 residues. Germline V CDR1 and CDR2: SQVTM, ANQGSEA. The V and J ends lost 5 bases and 4 bases, in that order; junction bases with no gene match: 1. The CDR3: CSVRTSGETQYF. DNA of the CDR3: TGCAGCGTTAGGACTAGCGGAGAGACCCAGTACTTC.

This chain uses TRBV4-2 with TRBJ2-5, with TRBD2 matching 12 bases. Germline V gene lookup returns CDR1 LGHNA and CDR2 YNFKEQ. This CDR3 has 15 amino acids. V lost 4 bases and J lost 5; bases outside the gene matches: 5. The CDR3 reads CASSRSSGRGETQYF. CDR3 in DNA: TGTGCCAGCAGCCGATCTAGCGGGAGGGGGGAGACCCAGTACTTC.

The genes are TRBV7-8 and TRBJ1-2, with 12 bases fitting TRBD1. Germline-derived CDR1 and CDR2 are SGHVS and FQNEAQ. With V trimmed by 0 bases and J by 8 bases, 10 bases remained unmatched. The CDR3 consists of 17 residues. CDR3 sequence (DNA): TGTGCCAGCAGCTTAGCGGGTCGGGGACAGGGGGCCTCGGGCTACACCTTC. As protein: CASSLAGRGQGASGYTF.

The chain combines TRBV18 with TRBJ1-4; TRBD1 is a possible D gene (6 bases). Germline V gives CDR1 KGHSH, CDR2 LQKENI. The CDR3 length is 16 residues. The V end was cut by 5 bases, the J end by 8 bases, with 21 bases between. CDR3 region: CASSYTRQQGGEKLFF. CDR3 coding DNA: TGTGCCAGCTCATATACCCGCCAACAGGGAGGGGAAAAACTGTTTTTT.

The gene calls are TRBV19 and TRBJ2-3; D gene unclear. Trimming took off 4 bases at V and 0 bases at J, with 5 bases between the two ends. CDR3 length: 13 amino acids. Germline V gives CDR1 LNHDA, CDR2 SQIVND (reference sequence). For the CDR3, the DNA is TGTGCCAGTAGTAAAACTAGCACAGATACGCAGTATTTT. It translates to CASSKTSTDTQYF.

V gene TRBV6-2 or TRBV6-3 combines with J gene TRBJ1-1; D not resolved. Germline loops: CDR1 MNHEY, CDR2 SVGEGT. V shed 4 bases and J shed 3 bases, with 12 bases lying between them. The CDR3 contains 14 residues. The CDR3 is CASSSVGSDTEAFF. CDR3 bases: TGTGCCAGCAGTTCCGTGGGATCGGACACTGAAGCTTTCTTT.

The rearrangement uses TRBV10-1 and TRBJ2-1; possible D gene TRBD2, 7 bases. Trimming took 4 bases from V and 2 from J, leaving 24 bases between them. The germline V gene has CDR1 WNHNN and CDR2 SYGVQD (reference sequence). The CDR3 has 19 residues. CDR3 protein: CASSGTLGAPSGTYNEQFF. The CDR3 coding sequence is TGCGCCAGCAGTGGGACTTTGGGGGCCCCTAGCGGAACCTACAATGAGCAGTTCTTC.

V usage is TRBV7-3 and J usage is TRBJ2-3, with D perhaps TRBD1 (6 bases). This CDR3 contains 16 residues. Germline V gene data show CDR1 as SGHTA and CDR2 as FQGTGA. V was pared by 5 bases and J by 5 bases, with 20 bases between. The CDR3 coding sequence is TGTGCCAGCAGCCGAGGGGGTAGTACCTCGGGAGATACGCAGTATTTT. Translation gives CASSRGGSTSGDTQYF.

The chain employs TRBV5-1 and TRBJ1-1, with 7 bases identical to TRBD1. V dropped 7 bases and J dropped 0; count of bases not matched to a gene: 3. This CDR3 has 13 amino acids. Germline values: CDR1 SGHRS, CDR2 YFSETQ. CDR3 in DNA: TGCGCCAGCCGGGGACAGTTGAACACTGAAGCTTTCTTT. Protein product: CASRGQLNTEAFF.

This clone was recorded a few times. The chain employs TRBV5-1 and TRBJ2-1; 13 bases are shared with TRBD2. The CDR3 totals 17 residues. Germline assignment: CDR1 SGHRS and CDR2 YFSETQ. With V trimmed by 3 bases and J by 7 bases, 10 bases remained unmatched. CDR3 protein: CASSWVTSGGLTNEQFF. CDR3 nucleotide sequence: TGCGCCAGCAGCTGGGTGACTAGCGGGGGGCTGACAAATGAGCAGTTCTTC.

This clone came up once. The V call is TRBV9, the J call TRBJ2-3, with D perhaps matching TRBD1 or TRBD2 (5 bases each). CDR3 length: 13 amino acids. In germline, CDR1 is SGDLS, CDR2 YYNGEE. Trimming stripped 7 bases from V and 2 bases from J, with 11 bases between. The CDR3, as DNA: TGTGCCAGCCGGGACCGTTTCACAGATACGCAGTATTTT. Its protein is CASRDRFTDTQYF. Together with reference TRBV9 and TRBJ2-3, the CDR3 gives the full variable domain: DSGVTQTPKHLITATGQRVTLRCSPRSGDLSVYWYQQSLDQGLQFLIQYYNGEERAKGNILERFSAQQFPDLHSELNLSSLELGDSALYFCASRDRFTDTQYFGPGTRLTVL.

This clone appeared once. V and J are TRBV19 and TRBJ2-1, with 11 nucleotides matching TRBD2. From germline, CDR1 is LNHDA and CDR2 SQIVND (reference sequence). The V segment lost 6 bases and the J segment 4 bases; nucleotides outside the gene matches: 8. The CDR3 consists of 16 residues. The CDR3 DNA sequence: TGTGCCAGTAGGGACCTACTAGCGGGAGTTTACAATGAGCAGTTCTTC. Translating it yields CASRDLLAGVYNEQFF.

V and J are TRBV6-5 and TRBJ2-1; D unclear. The CDR3 extends over 12 amino acids. V lost 5 bases and J 4 bases, leaving 6 bases between the germline ends. Germline loops: CDR1 MNHEY, CDR2 SVGAGI. CDR3 region: CASSTTYNEQFF. CDR3 coding DNA: TGTGCCAGCAGTACTACATACAATGAGCAGTTCTTC.

J is TRBJ2-5 and V is TRBV5-1, with 10 bases that match TRBD2. CDR1 is SGHRS and CDR2 is YFSETQ in the germline V gene. J lost 5 bases, V lost 4 bases, and 14 bases had no gene match. CDR3 length equals 17 residues. CDR3 DNA sequence: TGCGCCAGCAGCGCGGATTTAGCGGGGGGACTCCAGGAGACCCAGTACTTC. It yields the protein CASSADLAGGLQETQYF.

This chain connects TRBV6-2 or TRBV6-3 to TRBJ1-6; no firm D call. This CDR3 has 14 residues. The germline V gene encodes CDR1 MNHEY and CDR2 SVGEGT. V was cut by 0 bases and J by 12 bases, with 12 bases left in between. CDR3 residues: CASSYSRQKIPLHF. CDR3 nucleotide sequence: TGTGCCAGCAGTTACTCGCGGCAGAAGATACCCCTCCACTTT.

This chain uses TRBV6-5 with TRBJ2-7, with 9 positions matching TRBD1. Germline-derived CDR1 and CDR2 are MNHEY and SVGAGI. The CDR3 runs to 15 residues. V shed 8 bases and J 3 bases; nucleotides not matched to a gene: 11. The CDR3, as DNA: TGTGCCAGCGGAACTACAGGGGGCGCTTTCTACGAGCAGTACTTC. Translating gives CASGTTGGAFYEQYF.

V gene TRBV7-9 combines with J gene TRBJ2-7; D might be TRBD1 (6 bases). The CDR3 covers 15 residues. Germline assignment: CDR1 SEHNR and CDR2 FQNEAQ (reference sequence). The V and J ends lost 1 base and 3 bases respectively, with 13 bases between them. This chain's CDR3 is CASSLVSRGVYEQYF. The DNA of the CDR3 is TGTGCCAGCAGCTTAGTGAGCAGGGGCGTCTACGAGCAGTACTTC.

This rearrangement joins TRBV7-2 to TRBJ2-3, with D perhaps matching TRBD2 (6 bases). This CDR3 spans 16 amino acids. CDR1 is SGHTA and CDR2 is FQGNSA in the germline V gene. V shed 5 bases and J shed 1 base, with 16 bases lying between them. DNA of the CDR3: TGTGCCAGCAGCCTTACCCCGGGACTCCGCACAGATACGCAGTATTTT. Encoded protein: CASSLTPGLRTDTQYF. Based on the CDR3 plus reference TRBV7-2 and TRBJ2-3, the full variable domain is GAGVSQSPSNKVTEKGKDVELRCDPISGHTALYWYRQSLGQGLEFLIYFQGNSAPDKSGLPSDRFSAERTGGSVSTLTIQRTQQEDSAVYLCASSLTPGLRTDTQYFGPGTRLTVL.

This clone was detected once. The chain recombines TRBV7-8 with TRBJ2-1; 7 positions agree with TRBD2. V was clipped by 0 bases and J by 4 bases; unmatched bases: 3. The CDR3 totals 15 residues. Germline V gene lookup returns CDR1 SGHVS and CDR2 FQNEAQ. DNA for the CDR3: TGTGCCAGCAGCTTAGCGGGAGGGAAGTACAATGAGCAGTTCTTC. Encoded protein: CASSLAGGKYNEQFF.

The V call is TRBV6-5, the J call TRBJ2-5, with 7 bases lining up with TRBD2. The CDR3 sequence is 12 residues long. Per germline, CDR1 MNHEY and CDR2 SVGAGI. V was clipped by 6 bases and J by 5 bases; unmatched bases: 3. The CDR3 here is CASRGGSETQYF. In DNA form, the CDR3 reads TGTGCCAGCAGGGGGGGGTCGGAGACCCAGTACTTC.

This sequence joins TRBV10-3 and TRBJ2-7; 10 bases match TRBD1. CDR3 length: 14 residues. Germline assignment: CDR1 ENHRY and CDR2 SYGVKD. Germline trimming cut 8 bases from V and 5 bases from J; bases unmatched to any gene: 9. CDR3 bases: TGTGCCATCCGAAGCGGACAGGGGGTAGACGAGCAGTACTTC. It yields the protein CAIRSGQGVDEQYF.

The rearrangement uses TRBV28 and TRBJ2-5, with D tentatively TRBD1 (5 bases). V was trimmed by 7 bases and J by 1 base, leaving 19 bases between them. CDR3 length equals 16 residues. Germline-derived CDR1 and CDR2 are MDHEN and SYDVKM. In DNA form, the CDR3 reads TGTGCCAGCAATCAGGGTAGGGATGGCCCCCAAGAGACCCAGTACTTC. Encoded protein: CASNQGRDGPQETQYF.